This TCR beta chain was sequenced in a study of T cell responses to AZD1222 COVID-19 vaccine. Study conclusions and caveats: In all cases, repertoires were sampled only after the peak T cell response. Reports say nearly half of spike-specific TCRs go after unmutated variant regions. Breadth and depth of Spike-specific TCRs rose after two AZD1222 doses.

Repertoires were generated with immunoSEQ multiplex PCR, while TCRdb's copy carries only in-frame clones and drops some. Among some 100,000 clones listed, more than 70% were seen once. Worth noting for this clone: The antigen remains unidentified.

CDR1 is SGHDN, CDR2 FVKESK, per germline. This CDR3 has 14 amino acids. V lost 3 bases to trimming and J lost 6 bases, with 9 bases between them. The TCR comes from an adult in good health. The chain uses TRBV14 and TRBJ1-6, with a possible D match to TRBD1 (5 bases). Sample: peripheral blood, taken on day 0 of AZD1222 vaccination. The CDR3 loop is CASSQGVVNSPLHF. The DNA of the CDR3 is TGTGCCAGCAGCCAGGGGGTAGTTAATTCACCCCTCCACTTT.